These 23 T cell receptor beta chains share one sample of origin, sequenced in a study of OX40 agonist ivuxolimab in advanced cancers. The protocol was immunoSEQ multiplex PCR, while the TCRdb copy is restricted to in-frame clones and leaves out a portion. The sample includes about 100,000 clones, around 89% of them seen just once. The starting material was CD4+ or CD8+ T cells sorted from blood, obtained in a trial of the OX40 agonist ivuxolimab. The receptor set was obtained from an adult with an advanced solid tumor such as melanoma, head and neck, liver or kidney cancer.

The J gene is TRBJ2-5, the V gene TRBV7-7; 16 bases agree with TRBD2. Germline V lookup: CDR1 SSHAT, CDR2 FNYEAQ (reference sequence). There are 16 residues in the CDR3. Losses at the gene ends were 3 bases for V and 6 bases for J; bases not matched to a gene: 4. The CDR3, as DNA: TGTGCCAGCAGCTTGGGACTAGCGGGAGGGGGGCAGACCCAGTACTTC. Translated: CASSLGLAGGGQTQYF.

The genes are TRBV30 and TRBJ2-1; tentatively, D is TRBD2 (6 bases). In germline, CDR1 is GTSNPN, CDR2 SVGIG (reference sequence). CDR3 length: 15 amino acids. Trimming shortened V by 8 bases and J by 13 bases, and 30 bases separated the two germline ends. CDR3 loop: CAASRDFGSATSQFF. Here the CDR3 DNA reads TGTGCCGCATCCCGGGACTTCGGTTCTGCAACCTCTCAGTTCTTC. The variable domain in full, with the rest retrieved from reference TRBV30 and TRBJ2-1, is SQTIHQWPATLVQPVGSPLSLECTVEGTSNPNLYWYRQAAGRGLQLLFYSVGIGQISSEVPQNLSASRPQDRQFILSSKKLLLSDSGFYLCAASRDFGSATSQFFGPGTRLTVL.

This chain links TRBV19 with TRBJ2-3; 7 bases fit TRBD1. This CDR3 is 15 amino acids long. The ends lost 6 bases at V and 2 bases at J; junction bases unmatched: 8. CDR1 LNHDA and CDR2 SQIVND come from the germline V gene (reference sequence). CDR3 coding DNA: TGTGCCAGTAGCTCGGTGGGACAGATCACAGATACGCAGTATTTT. It specifies CASSSVGQITDTQYF.

The chain is built from TRBV5-4 and TRBJ2-5, with a weak D call TRBD1 (5 bases). V lost 2 bases, J lost 5 bases, and 13 bases lay in between. This CDR3 contains 14 residues. The V gene's germline CDR1 is SGHNT and CDR2 YYREEE (reference sequence). The DNA of the CDR3 is TGTGCCAGCAGCTTAGGAGCCAACAGGGAGACCCAGTACTTC. Its protein product is CASSLGANRETQYF.

The J gene is TRBJ2-4, the V gene TRBV5-8, with D perhaps TRBD2 (6 bases). V lost 3 bases and J lost 0, with 13 bases in between. In germline, CDR1 is SGHTS, CDR2 YDEGEE. The CDR3 contains 16 residues. The CDR3 reads CASSSDWGVAKNIQYF. The CDR3 region has the DNA TGTGCCAGCAGCTCGGATTGGGGGGTAGCCAAAAACATTCAGTACTTC.

The chain recombines TRBV29-1 with TRBJ1-5; D uncertain. The CDR3 covers 13 residues. Germline V gene data show CDR1 as SQVTM and CDR2 as ANQGSEA. The V and J ends lost 4 bases and 4 bases respectively, with 11 bases between them. The DNA for the CDR3 is TGCAGCGTTGCGGGCAATCAAAATCAGCCCCAGCATTTT. This gives the protein CSVAGNQNQPQHF.

A word on this clone: Its ends do not fully match the called genes, so a read error is possible. The rearrangement joins TRBV7-6 to TRBJ1-5; 8 bases agree with TRBD1. Looked up from germline, CDR1 is SGHVS and CDR2 is FNYEAQ. This CDR3 spans 16 amino acids. The CDR3 is CASSLPKSGGNQPQHF. As DNA, the CDR3 is TGTGCCAGCAGCTTGCCCAAATCAGGGGGCAACCAGCCCCAGCATTTT.

The gene calls are TRBV15 and TRBJ2-7; D is undetermined. Germline lookup yields CDR1 LNHNV and CDR2 YYDKDF (reference sequence). The CDR3 has 13 amino acids. V gave up 0 bases and J gave up 3 bases, with 6 bases separating them. This chain's CDR3 is CATSRDQGYEQYF. The CDR3 DNA follows: TGTGCCACCAGCAGAGATCAAGGCTACGAGCAGTACTTC.

The chain couples TRBV5-1 to TRBJ2-2; D ambiguous. The CDR3 loop spans 14 amino acids. Trimming stripped 0 bases from V and 4 bases from J, with 7 bases between. The germline CDR1 and CDR2 sequences are SGHRS and YFSETQ. CDR3 in amino acids: CASSLGGVTGELFF. The CDR3 DNA reads TGCGCCAGCAGCTTGGGTGGGGTCACCGGGGAGCTGTTTTTT.

This chain links TRBV18 with TRBJ1-4; D is undetermined. Germline V gene lookup returns CDR1 KGHSH and CDR2 LQKENI. This CDR3 region has 13 residues. The V gene lost 5 bases and the J gene lost 1 base, with 5 bases spanning the gap. CDR3 loop: CASSIGTNEKLFF. CDR3 DNA: TGTGCCAGCTCAATTGGAACTAATGAAAAACTGTTTTTT.

The rearrangement joins TRBV7-2 to TRBJ2-5; weak D call: TRBD2 (5 bases). This CDR3 region has 14 residues. The V and J ends lost 4 bases and 1 base respectively, with 10 bases between them. Germline V CDR1 and CDR2: SGHTA, FQGNSA. The chain's CDR3 is CASSYQAGQETQYF. For the CDR3, the DNA is TGTGCCAGCAGCTATCAGGCGGGCCAAGAGACCCAGTACTTC.

This clone has a single count. This chain links TRBV5-6 with TRBJ2-1; TRBD1 is a possible D gene (7 bases). Trimming took off 4 bases at V and 5 bases at J, with 16 bases between the two ends. The CDR3 loop spans 15 amino acids. Germline values: CDR1 SGHDT, CDR2 YYEEEE. In DNA, the CDR3 is TGTGCCAGCAGCACCCAGGGGGGAGCTGACAATGAGCAGTTCTTC. Residues: CASSTQGGADNEQFF.

The CDR3 protein is CASSPLGVYTDTQYF. The CDR3 DNA is TGCGCCAGCAGCCCCCTGGGGGTCTACACAGATACGCAGTATTTT. This rearrangement joins TRBV4-1 to TRBJ2-3; the D call may be TRBD1 or TRBD2 (5 bases each). V was clipped by 4 bases and J by 2 bases, with 13 bases between them. The germline CDR1 and CDR2 sequences are MGHRA and YSYEKL. The CDR3 sequence is 15 residues long.

V and J are TRBV6-1 and TRBJ2-3; 8 positions match TRBD2. Per germline, CDR1 MNHNS and CDR2 SASEGT. CDR3 length: 15 residues. The V and J ends lost 8 bases and 2 bases, in that order; junction bases with no gene match: 9. Here the CDR3 reads CASGKTSAPTDTQYF. CDR3 coding DNA: TGTGCCAGCGGTAAGACTAGCGCCCCCACAGATACGCAGTATTTT.

This sequence joins TRBV11-2 and TRBJ2-7; 9 positions agree with TRBD1. After removal of 2 bases from V and 4 bases from J, the junction contained 9 bases not matched to a gene. This CDR3 has 16 amino acids. Germline CDR1 SGHAT, CDR2 FQNNGV. The CDR3 coding sequence is TGTGCCAGCAGCTTACAGGGACAGGGAACGTTTTACGAGCAGTACTTC. This sequence encodes CASSLQGQGTFYEQYF.

The chain has TRBV2 and TRBJ1-5; D unclear. The V and J ends lost 5 bases and 9 bases respectively, with 20 bases between them. The germline V gene encodes CDR1 SNHLY and CDR2 FYNNEI. This CDR3 comprises 15 residues. The DNA for the CDR3 is TGTGCCAGCAGTTATAGGACTTTTGGGTCAGGGCCCCAGCATTTT. Amino acid sequence: CASSYRTFGSGPQHF.

CDR3 sequence: CASSELGGLVTDTQYF. CDR3 nucleotides: TGTGCCAGCAGTGAATTGGGGGGGCTGGTCACAGATACGCAGTATTTT. The chain recombines TRBV2 with TRBJ2-3; TRBD2 might be the D (7 bases). CDR3 length: 16 residues. Trimming pared 2 bases from V and 2 bases from J, leaving 14 bases between. Germline V gene data show CDR1 as SNHLY and CDR2 as FYNNEI. Full variable domain (missing parts from reference TRBV2 and TRBJ2-3): EPEVTQTPSHQVTQMGQEVILRCVPISNHLYFYWYRQILGQKVEFLVSFYNNEISEKSEIFDDQFSVERPDGSNFTLKIRSTKLEDSAMYFCASSELGGLVTDTQYFGPGTRLTVL.

The V gene is TRBV7-9, the J gene TRBJ1-2; D is undetermined. Germline lookup yields CDR1 SEHNR and CDR2 FQNEAQ (reference sequence). Trimming took 1 base from V and 8 from J, leaving 11 bases between them. This CDR3 spans 13 amino acids. DNA for the CDR3: TGTGCCAGCAGCTTAGGTGCAAGGGTCGGCTACACCTTC. It yields the protein CASSLGARVGYTF.

The chain uses TRBV11-2 and TRBJ2-1; a weak D match, TRBD1 (5 bases). Germline values: CDR1 SGHAT, CDR2 FQNNGV. This CDR3 has 13 amino acids. V was shortened by 3 bases and J by 9 bases, with 12 bases between the two germline ends. DNA of the CDR3: TGTGCCAGCAGCTTGGGGCAGGGTTCTGAGCAGTTCTTC. It translates to CASSLGQGSEQFF.

CDR3 sequence (DNA): TGTGCCAGCAGCCCCCGGACAGGGCTGAACACCGGGGAGCTGTTTTTT. Its translation: CASSPRTGLNTGELFF. V is TRBV4-2 and J is TRBJ2-2; TRBD1 agrees at 8 bases. Germline values: CDR1 LGHNA, CDR2 YNFKEQ. The CDR3 is made up of 16 amino acids. V trimming: 4 bases; J trimming: 1 base; junction bases outside the gene matches: 5.

This clone was observed once. The chain carries TRBV5-6 and TRBJ1-1; 9 nucleotides match TRBD1. The trim removed 0 bases at V and 8 bases at J, leaving 2 bases unmatched. This CDR3 is 13 amino acids long. Germline V gene lookup returns CDR1 SGHDT and CDR2 YYEEEE. The CDR3 sequence: CASSLGGTGEAFF. CDR3 nucleotides: TGTGCCAGCAGCTTGGGTGGGACAGGGGAAGCTTTCTTT. The full variable domain, completed using reference TRBV5-6 and TRBJ1-1, is DAGVTQSPTHLIKTRGQQVTLRCSPKSGHDTVSWYQQALGQGPQFIFQYYEEEERQRGNFPDRFSGHQFPNYSSELNVNALLLGDSALYLCASSLGGTGEAFFGQGTRLTVV.

DNA for the CDR3: TGTGCCAGCAGGAGCGGAGGACTAGCGGACAATGAGCAGTTCTTC. This codes for CASRSGGLADNEQFF. This chain connects TRBV28 to TRBJ2-1; 10 bases match TRBD2. CDR3 length: 15 amino acids. Losses at the gene ends were 6 bases for V and 5 bases for J; bases not matched to a gene: 7. Germline V gene sequence: CDR1 MDHEN, CDR2 SYDVKM.

The chain employs TRBV6-6 and TRBJ2-2; no firm D call. V was trimmed by 2 bases and J by 1 base, leaving 8 bases between them. The CDR3 contains 15 residues. Germline V gene lookup returns CDR1 MNHNY and CDR2 SVGAGI (reference sequence). The CDR3, as DNA: TGTGCCAGCAGTTACGGGGTCGGGAACACCGGGGAGCTGTTTTTT. It codes for CASSYGVGNTGELFF.